These T cell receptor beta chains were read from a single sample in a study of neurological immune-mediated disorders. Using its own MiXCR run on the 5' RACE reads, TCRdb lists one record per CDR3 protein. The sample yields tens of thousands of distinct CDR3 sequences, around 10% seen once. Sequenced material: PBMCs. The receptors here all came from a man aged 35 to 55 in good health. The CDR3 runs from the conserved cysteine through the conserved F or W.

J gene,V gene,CDR3 protein
TRBJ1-6,TRBV6-6,CASRPPGAELGRNSPLHF
TRBJ2-7,TRBV12-3/TRBV12-4,CASSLEASGSVYEQYF
TRBJ2-5,TRBV9,CASSQPKGETQYF
TRBJ1-1,TRBV5-1,CASLPSGGLNTEAFF
TRBJ2-1,TRBV9,CASSPRSGTRGGYNEQFF
TRBJ2-5,TRBV29-1,CSVGSGGETQYF
TRBJ2-7,TRBV20-1,CSASEGYEQYF
TRBJ2-2,TRBV7-3,CASSLAGVPLTGELFF
TRBJ2-7,TRBV12-3/TRBV12-4,CASSLTPGAGYEQYF
TRBJ2-1,TRBV29-1,CSVSGNYNEQFF
TRBJ2-2,TRBV7-2,CASSRTSGGITGELFF
TRBJ2-3,TRBV4-2,CASSQGTRSTSTDTQYF
TRBJ2-5,TRBV11-2,CASSKDRQETQYF
TRBJ2-1,TRBV5-1,CASSLGFGPPEGFF
TRBJ1-2,TRBV29-1,CSVDIDRGSNYGYTF
TRBJ2-2,TRBV27,CASSFMATNTGELFF
TRBJ2-2,TRBV7-2,CASSLLAGSGELFF
TRBJ2-7,TRBV20-1,CSAGTGGRGQYF
TRBJ2-3,TRBV7-8,CASSFMVDTQYF
TRBJ2-1,TRBV12-3/TRBV12-4,CASGGLAGANEQFF
TRBJ2-5,TRBV6-6,CASSLPPSGGPTQYF
TRBJ2-3,TRBV2,CASSALQTDTQYF
TRBJ2-3,TRBV6-4,CASSSLSSDTQYF
TRBJ2-6,TRBV6-1,CASEMGYSGANVLTF
TRBJ1-3,TRBV4-2,CASSQDVGDSIYF
TRBJ2-2,TRBV5-1,CASSLTGPGELFF
TRBJ2-3,TRBV7-6,CASSLAGETDTQYF
TRBJ1-5,TRBV12-3/TRBV12-4,CASSSQGFNQPQHF
TRBJ1-5,TRBV20-1,CSARVGGDQPQHF
TRBJ2-2,TRBV20-1,CSARDRNHPTGELFF
TRBJ2-3,TRBV7-2,CASSLLATGSSYF
TRBJ2-7,TRBV28,CASSPRTSGSYTSYEQYF
TRBJ2-1,TRBV7-3,CASSLLAGGYNEQFF
TRBJ2-4,TRBV7-2,CASSLESWGQGAAKNIQYF
TRBJ1-2,TRBV20-1,CSAARELGYTF
TRBJ1-2,TRBV7-9,CASSLIGHGYGYTF
TRBJ2-3,TRBV7-9,CASSFNGGDTQYF
TRBJ2-5,TRBV7-2,CASSHQGAQETQYF
TRBJ2-1,TRBV2,CASSLTSGTYNEQFF
TRBJ2-6,TRBV10-3,CVTQGPGSNVLTF